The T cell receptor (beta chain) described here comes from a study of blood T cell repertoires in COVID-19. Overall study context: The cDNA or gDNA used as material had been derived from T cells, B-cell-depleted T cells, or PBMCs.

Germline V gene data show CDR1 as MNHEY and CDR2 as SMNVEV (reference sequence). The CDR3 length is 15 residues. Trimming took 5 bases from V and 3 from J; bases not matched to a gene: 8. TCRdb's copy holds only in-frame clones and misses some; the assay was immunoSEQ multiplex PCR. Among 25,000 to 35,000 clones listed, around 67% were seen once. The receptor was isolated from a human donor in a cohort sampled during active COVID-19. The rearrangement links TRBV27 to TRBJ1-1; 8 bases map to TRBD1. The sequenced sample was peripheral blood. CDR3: CASSPQGAQDTEAFF. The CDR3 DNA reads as TGTGCCAGCAGTCCTCAGGGGGCGCAGGACACTGAAGCTTTCTTT.